A single sample is the source of the 25 T cell receptor beta chains below, sequenced in a study of blood T cell repertoires in COVID-19. Repertoires were generated with immunoSEQ multiplex PCR, while TCRdb's copy carries only in-frame clones and drops some. Of about 73,000 clones detected, about 86% appear once; the ten largest clones hold around 5%. The source material was peripheral blood. Receptors originate from a man in his forties or fifties with active COVID-19.

The chain joins TRBV29-1 to TRBJ2-1; TRBD2 agrees at 8 bases. From germline, CDR1 is SQVTM and CDR2 ANQGSEA. The J segment lost 7 bases and the V segment lost 3 bases, leaving 11 bases of the junction unmatched. CDR3 size: 15 residues. The CDR3 region has the DNA TGCAGCGTTGAGGATACAGACGGGGGGGCGAATGAGCAGTTCTTC. Protein sequence: CSVEDTDGGANEQFF.

The chain employs TRBV7-3 and TRBJ1-1, with D possibly being TRBD1 (5 bases). Germline CDR1 is SGHTA and CDR2 is FQGTGA. The CDR3 spans 13 residues. The ends were cut back, 5 bases at V and 5 bases at J, with 12 bases in the middle. In DNA, the CDR3 is TGTGCCAGCAGCACGGGACTGTTAACTGAAGCTTTCTTT. The encoded protein is CASSTGLLTEAFF.

The chain carries TRBV27 and TRBJ2-5; 7 nucleotides align to TRBD2. CDR1 MNHEY and CDR2 SMNVEV come from the germline V gene (reference sequence). The trim removed 3 bases at V and 5 bases at J, leaving 0 bases unmatched. The CDR3 is 12 amino acids. CDR3 residues: CASSFGGETQYF. CDR3 nucleotides: TGTGCCAGCAGTTTCGGGGGGGAGACCCAGTACTTC.

The V and J genes are TRBV19 and TRBJ1-5; TRBD1 matches at 8 bases. CDR3 length: 15 amino acids. The V segment lost 5 bases and the J segment 5 bases; nucleotides outside the gene matches: 8. CDR1 LNHDA and CDR2 SQIVND come from the germline V gene (reference sequence). The CDR3: CASSPRTGYDQPQHF. The CDR3 nucleotides read TGTGCCAGTAGTCCCAGGACAGGGTACGATCAGCCCCAGCATTTT. Filled out from reference TRBV19 and TRBJ1-5, the complete variable domain reads DGGITQSPKYLFRKEGQNVTLSCEQNLNHDAMYWYRQDPGQGLRLIYYSQIVNDFQKGDIAEGYSVSREKKESFPLTVTSAQKNPTAFYLCASSPRTGYDQPQHFGDGTRLSIL.

The chain is built from TRBV11-2 and TRBJ2-7; 9 bases are a match to TRBD2. This CDR3 comprises 13 residues. The V gene end was trimmed by 3 bases and the J gene end by 6 bases; junction bases not matched to a gene: 3. The germline V gene has CDR1 SGHAT and CDR2 FQNNGV. The CDR3 here is CASSLGLAGEQYF. The CDR3 DNA is TGTGCCAGCAGCTTGGGACTAGCCGGCGAGCAGTACTTC.

The chain joins TRBV6-6 to TRBJ2-5; 10 nucleotides align to TRBD2. CDR3 size: 14 residues. The germline CDR1 and CDR2 sequences are MNHNY and SVGAGI (reference sequence). The trim removed 5 bases at V and 4 bases at J, leaving 4 bases unmatched. CDR3 loop: CASSSGGAGETQYF. CDR3 DNA: TGTGCCAGCAGTAGCGGGGGGGCAGGAGAGACCCAGTACTTC.

The chain employs TRBV5-4 and TRBJ2-3; 10 bases agree with TRBD1. The J segment lost 2 bases and the V segment lost 4 bases, leaving 4 bases of the junction unmatched. This CDR3 spans 15 amino acids. Germline values: CDR1 SGHNT, CDR2 YYREEE (reference sequence). Here the CDR3 DNA reads TGTGCCAGCAGCGAGGGACAGGGGATCACAGATACGCAGTATTTT. It yields the protein CASSEGQGITDTQYF. Looking up the rest from reference TRBV5-4 and TRBJ2-3 gives the full variable domain: ETGVTQSPTHLIKTRGQQVTLRCSSQSGHNTVSWYQQALGQGPQFIFQYYREEENGRGNFPPRFSGLQFPNYSSELNVNALELDDSALYLCASSEGQGITDTQYFGPGTRLTVL.

This rearrangement joins TRBV19 to TRBJ1-1; 8 bases line up with TRBD1. The CDR3 is 16 residues long. Trimming removed 3 bases from V and 3 bases from J; junction bases left unmatched: 9. Germline values: CDR1 LNHDA, CDR2 SQIVND (reference sequence). The DNA for the CDR3 is TGTGCCAGTAGTATGGACAGGGAGGTACTGCACACTGAAGCTTTCTTT. Its protein product is CASSMDREVLHTEAFF.

In this sample, this clone turned up a few times. The V and J genes are TRBV19 and TRBJ2-7; 10 bases align to TRBD2. With 5 bases clipped from V and 0 bases from J, the junction kept 10 bases outside the gene matches. CDR3 length: 17 residues. In germline, CDR1 is LNHDA, CDR2 SQIVND (reference sequence). CDR3 sequence reads: CASSPSALAGSSYEQYF. DNA for the CDR3: TGTGCCAGTAGTCCATCGGCACTAGCGGGAAGCTCCTACGAGCAGTACTTC. Combining the CDR3 with reference TRBV19 and TRBJ2-7 gives the whole variable domain DGGITQSPKYLFRKEGQNVTLSCEQNLNHDAMYWYRQDPGQGLRLIYYSQIVNDFQKGDIAEGYSVSREKKESFPLTVTSAQKNPTAFYLCASSPSALAGSSYEQYFGPGTRLTVT.

On this clone itself: A junction boundary mismatches the germline segment, possibly from a read error. V and J are TRBV25-1 and TRBJ2-3, with TRBD2 identical over 9 bases. The germline gives CDR1 MGHDK, CDR2 SYGVNS. This CDR3 has 17 residues. DNA of the CDR3: TGTGCCAGCAGTGAATCCGCCATCTATAGCGGGGGAGATAGGCAGTATTTT. It translates to CASSESAIYSGGDRQYF.

The J gene is TRBJ2-3, the V gene TRBV7-9; 7 bases match TRBD2. The CDR3 extends over 15 amino acids. Trimming removed 4 bases from V and 0 bases from J; junction bases left unmatched: 4. CDR1 is SEHNR, CDR2 FQNEAQ, per germline (reference sequence). CDR3 sequence (DNA): TGTGCCAGCAGCTCGCCGGGACTAAGCACAGATACGCAGTATTTT. This codes for CASSSPGLSTDTQYF.

The V call is TRBV29-1, the J call TRBJ2-5, with D unclear. Germline V lookup: CDR1 SQVTM, CDR2 ANQGSEA. Trimming cost V 3 bases and J 4 bases, with 3 bases left between them. CDR3 length equals 10 residues. This chain's CDR3 is CSVERETQYF. The CDR3, as DNA: TGCAGCGTTGAGAGAGAGACCCAGTACTTC.

Written as DNA, the CDR3 is TGCAGCGTTACGACAGGGGGTTACGAGCAGTACTTC. It codes for CSVTTGGYEQYF. The V and J genes are TRBV29-1 and TRBJ2-7, with 9 positions matching TRBD1. The CDR3 length is 12 residues. Germline assignment: CDR1 SQVTM and CDR2 ANQGSEA. V shed 5 bases, J shed 4 bases, and the junction held 3 bases outside the gene matches.

This clone appeared a few times. This chain links TRBV14 with TRBJ1-2; 7 positions agree with TRBD1. CDR3 length equals 14 residues. The germline CDR1 and CDR2 sequences are SGHDN and FVKESK. V was clipped by 4 bases and J by 3 bases; unmatched bases: 5. The CDR3 coding sequence is TGTGCCAGCAGCCGAACTACAGGGGACTATGGCTACACCTTC. It codes for CASSRTTGDYGYTF.

The rearrangement links TRBV18 to TRBJ1-2; 11 nucleotides line up with TRBD1. V lost 2 bases, J lost 2 bases, and 4 bases stayed unmatched. The CDR3 extends over 16 amino acids. Germline V gives CDR1 KGHSH, CDR2 LQKENI. CDR3 amino acids: CASSPGQGAVNYGYTF. CDR3 DNA: TGTGCCAGCTCACCAGGACAGGGGGCGGTAAACTATGGCTACACCTTC.

The chain couples TRBV28 to TRBJ1-2, with 7 bases fitting TRBD1. The CDR3 totals 17 residues. The V and J ends lost 6 bases and 5 bases, in that order; junction bases with no gene match: 18. Germline V gene sequence: CDR1 MDHEN, CDR2 SYDVKM. The CDR3 loop is CASRRNDPGQRNYGYTF. The CDR3 nucleotides are TGTGCCAGCAGGCGGAACGACCCGGGACAGCGAAATTATGGCTACACCTTC.

This clone was observed a handful of times. The chain is built from TRBV9 and TRBJ2-7; 9 bases match TRBD2. V gave up 7 bases and J gave up 4 bases; unmatched junction bases: 9. The germline V gene encodes CDR1 SGDLS and CDR2 YYNGEE. The CDR3 extends over 14 amino acids. CDR3 region: CASGDGGRGYEQYF. The CDR3 DNA reads as TGTGCCAGCGGGGATGGCGGGAGGGGATACGAGCAGTACTTC.

The CDR3 sequence: CASSYSLYRSNEKLFF. The CDR3 DNA sequence: TGTGCCAGCAGTTACTCGCTATACCGAAGTAATGAAAAACTGTTTTTT. This rearrangement joins TRBV6-6 to TRBJ1-4, with no clear D. V was clipped by 0 bases and J by 4 bases, with 12 bases between them. The V gene's germline CDR1 is MNHNY and CDR2 SVGAGI (reference sequence). The CDR3 loop spans 16 amino acids.

In its sample, this clone was seen a few times. This chain uses TRBV7-3 with TRBJ2-1; TRBD2 matches 11 bases. V dropped 5 bases and J dropped 8; count of bases not matched to a gene: 8. CDR3 length equals 15 residues. Germline loops: CDR1 SGHTA, CDR2 FQGTGA. The CDR3 DNA is TGTGCCAGCAGCGCAGGCGGACTAGCGGGCGATGAGCAGTTCTTC. Protein sequence: CASSAGGLAGDEQFF.

The V gene is TRBV4-3, the J gene TRBJ1-2, with a tentative D call TRBD1 (6 bases). The CDR3 is 15 residues long. The V end lost 0 bases, the J end lost 1 base, and 9 bases lay between the germline ends. Germline CDR1 LGHNA, CDR2 YSLEER. CDR3 DNA: TGCGCCAGCAGCCAAGATTGGACAGTTAACTATGGCTACACCTTC. This encodes CASSQDWTVNYGYTF.

This clone was seen a single time. This chain uses TRBV18 with TRBJ2-6; D gene ambiguous. V lost 10 bases to trimming and J lost 1 base, with 8 bases between them. Germline V CDR1 and CDR2: KGHSH, LQKENI. This CDR3 is built from 13 residues. The CDR3 nucleotides are TGTGCCACCTCCAGGTCTGGGGCCAACGTCCTGACTTTC. It is translated as CATSRSGANVLTF.

This sequence joins TRBV4-1 and TRBJ2-3; a weak D match, TRBD1 (6 bases). Trimming pared 2 bases from V and 2 bases from J, leaving 20 bases between. Per germline, CDR1 MGHRA and CDR2 YSYEKL. CDR3 length: 18 residues. In DNA form, the CDR3 reads TGCGCCAGCAGCCAATATCAGGCAGGGGACCTATCCACAGATACGCAGTATTTT. Protein sequence: CASSQYQAGDLSTDTQYF.

The V gene is TRBV9, the J gene TRBJ2-5; tentatively, D is TRBD2 (6 bases). The CDR3 has 13 amino acids. The germline V and J ends were trimmed by 3 bases and 0 bases, with 6 bases remaining between them. Per germline, CDR1 SGDLS and CDR2 YYNGEE. CDR3 in amino acids: CASSGGDQETQYF. The DNA of the CDR3 is TGTGCCAGCAGCGGCGGGGACCAAGAGACCCAGTACTTC.

V and J are TRBV19 and TRBJ2-3, with a tentative D call TRBD1 (6 bases). Germline values: CDR1 LNHDA, CDR2 SQIVND (reference sequence). This CDR3 is built from 16 residues. V dropped 7 bases and J dropped 0 bases, with 17 bases sitting between them. The CDR3 loop is CASTLGTPSSTDTQYF. DNA of the CDR3: TGTGCCAGTACCCTAGGGACACCCTCTAGCACAGATACGCAGTATTTT. Based on the CDR3 plus reference TRBV19 and TRBJ2-3, the full variable domain is DGGITQSPKYLFRKEGQNVTLSCEQNLNHDAMYWYRQDPGQGLRLIYYSQIVNDFQKGDIAEGYSVSREKKESFPLTVTSAQKNPTAFYLCASTLGTPSSTDTQYFGPGTRLTVL.

This chain joins TRBV5-6 and TRBJ1-4; TRBD1 matches at 9 bases. CDR1 and CDR2 from the germline V gene are SGHDT and YYEEEE. This CDR3 is 14 amino acids long. J lost 6 bases, V lost 2 bases, and 2 bases had no gene match. This chain's CDR3 is CASSLQGADEKLFF. In DNA, the CDR3 is TGTGCCAGCAGCTTACAGGGGGCGGATGAAAAACTGTTTTTT.